The entry below describes one T cell receptor (beta chain). Its antigen is undetermined. MiXCR, applied by TCRdb to the RT-PCR reads, yields one record per CDR3 protein. The data hold roughly 620,000 distinct CDR3 sequences, with roughly 10% observed a single time. The source of the sample is a study of response to subunit inactivated influenza vaccine. The study, taken as a whole, reports: The study's authors posited that every seasonal influenza vaccination enlists few new T cells.

The ends lost 3 bases at V and 4 bases at J; junction bases unmatched: 14. Germline CDR1 reads DFQATT; CDR2 reads SNEGSKA (reference sequence). This CDR3 is built from 17 residues. In addition, the sample was reused for a study of T cells expressing NK-cell markers. From that study: Template switching by 5'RACE with UMIs generated the TCR beta cDNA. CD3+CD56+NKG2C+, CD3+CD56+NKG2C- and CD3+CD56-NKG2C+ T cells, once sorted, supplied the TCR beta repertoires. For several experiments, T cell sorting was restricted to the alpha-beta TCR population by means of an anti-gamma-delta TCR antibody. Dominant NKG2C+ clonotype frequencies of about 1.0-7.0% of CD8+ T cells were measured in over 5 donors.

The clonotype was recovered from a man between 50 and 59 years old who received an inactivated influenza vaccine. V usage is TRBV20-1 and J usage is TRBJ2-1; 8 nucleotides match TRBD2. Sequenced here: PBMCs from blood, sampled on the day of vaccination. Written as DNA, the CDR3 is TGCAGTGCTAGGGGAGGCTTAGCGGGGACAATTTACAATGAGCAGTTCTTC. This codes for CSARGGLAGTIYNEQFF.